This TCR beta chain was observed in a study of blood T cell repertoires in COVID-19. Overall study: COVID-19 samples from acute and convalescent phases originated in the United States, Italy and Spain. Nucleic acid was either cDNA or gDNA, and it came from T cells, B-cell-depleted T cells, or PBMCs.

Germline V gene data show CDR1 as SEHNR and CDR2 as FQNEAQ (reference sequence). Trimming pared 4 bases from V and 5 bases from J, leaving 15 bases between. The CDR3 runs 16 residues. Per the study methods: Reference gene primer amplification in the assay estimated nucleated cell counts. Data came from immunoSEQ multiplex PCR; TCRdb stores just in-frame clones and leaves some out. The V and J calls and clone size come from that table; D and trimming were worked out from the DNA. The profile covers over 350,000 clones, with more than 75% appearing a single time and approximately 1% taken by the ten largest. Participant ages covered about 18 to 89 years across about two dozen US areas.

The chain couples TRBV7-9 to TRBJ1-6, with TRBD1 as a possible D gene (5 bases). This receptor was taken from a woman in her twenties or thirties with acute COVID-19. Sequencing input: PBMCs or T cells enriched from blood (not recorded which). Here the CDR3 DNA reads TGTGCCAGCAGCTCCCAGGGAATCCGGGATAATTCACCCCTCCACTTT. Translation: CASSSQGIRDNSPLHF.